What follows is one TCR beta chain and its context. Its antigen is not known. The data were obtained in a study of identical twins. Study-wide points: Insertions were reduced in abundant cord blood beta clonotypes but not in memory repertoires. Twin sharing of out-of-frame TCR alpha was underestimated by models in monozygotic pairs.

TCRdb used MiXCR to reprocess the 5' RACE reads, holding one entry per CDR3 protein. The sample has about 530,000 distinct CDR3 sequences, about 22% seen once. This sample was also put to use in a study of yellow fever vaccine responses in identical twins.

The sequence came from a woman aged 18 to 35 in good health. Material for sequencing was CD4+ T cells sorted from blood.

The CDR3 DNA is TGCAGCGTTGAGGGACAGGGGGCACACTATGGCTACACCTTC. Translating it yields CSVEGQGAHYGYTF. V is TRBV29-1 and J is TRBJ1-2; TRBD1 aligns across 12 bases. The CDR3 length is 14 residues. Germline trimming cut 3 bases from V and 3 bases from J; bases unmatched to any gene: 2. Germline V gives CDR1 SQVTM, CDR2 ANQGSEA.